This T cell receptor beta chain came from a study of blood T cell repertoires in COVID-19. Here immunoSEQ multiplex PCR was the method, and the copy in TCRdb shows in-frame clones only, minus some. Among about 180,000 clones listed, about three quarters were seen once. Followed longitudinally, the Seattle patients had been enrolled during active infection. Germline-derived CDR1 and CDR2 are MDHEN and SYDVKM. This CDR3 region has 14 residues. V dropped 5 bases and J dropped 3 bases, with 14 bases sitting between them. This TCR came from an elderly woman with COVID-19, enrolled during active disease. The specimen sequenced was peripheral blood. The chain employs TRBV28 and TRBJ2-7; possible D gene TRBD2, 6 bases. CDR3 sequence: CASSPPPGLYEQYF. The CDR3 coding sequence is TGTGCCAGCAGTCCCCCGCCGGGACTCTACGAGCAGTACTTC.